This TCR beta chain is drawn from a study of regulatory T cells in long-lasting Graves disease (dated by TCRdb to 2020 to 2023). Study-level background: Newly diagnosed Graves' disease patients had taken antithyroid drugs for less than 3 months. Patients with persistent Graves' disease were compared with patients with newly diagnosed Graves' disease using TCR sequencing and RNA sequencing of peripheral blood. The study took place in China and was registered as a clinical trial. A total of about 33 samples were covered by TCR sequencing, comprising approximately 13 persistent and 20 or so newly diagnosed Graves' disease patients. The paper's findings and limits, for the study overall: The authors acknowledged the small sample size as a limitation that may reduce accuracy. Persistent Graves' disease patients showed lower TCR Shannon entropy and fewer highly expanded clones than newly diagnosed patients, suggesting clonal expansion. Sequencing and analysis were restricted to the TCR beta chain. A larger number of public clonotypes was shared among persistent patients (fewer than 3,000) than among newly diagnosed patients (approximately 1,000). Only peripheral blood was studied, because thyroid tissue, the primary lesion, was inaccessible.

This clonotype came up many times. No antigen is known for it. No much larger clone exists at a distance of one base, and base qualities are not known. The protocol used for the library was multiplex PCR. These reads were obtained on an Illumina HiSeq 4000. CDR3 regions were amplified by Arm-PCR with iRepertoire HTBI primers to construct TCR beta libraries. Before sequencing, the PCR products went through gel purification. The authors processed their data as follows. Gene usage analysis of CDR3 amino acid clonotypes relied on the roughly 58 TRBV and 14 TRBJ segments identified across samples. COPE and FqMerger were used to merge the filtered high-quality paired reads into contigs. BLAST was used to align contigs to IMGT TRBV, TRBD and TRBJ reference genes, with CDR3 defined following IMGT. Highly expanded clones were defined as clonotypes with a frequency above 0.1%. Shannon entropy served as the measure of repertoire diversity, while the Gini coefficient captured V-J evenness. A clonotype found in more than one individual was treated as public. TCRdb cleaned the public reads at Q25 with fastp, built clones with MiXCR and kept in-frame beta chains. Rows with a matching CDR3 protein are joined into one entry that keeps the most common DNA and genes. TCRdb's processing, not the authors' own work, is the source of the V and J calls. Here the sample has 350,000 to 450,000 distinct CDR3 sequences; 15% occur a single time. The leading ten clones occupy about 8.2% of the sample.

The sample's time point label, decoded: newly diagnosed GD, antithyroid drugs for less than 3 months. RNA was extracted from PBMCs in TRIzol for both TCR sequencing and RNA sequencing. The diagnosis of Graves' disease followed American Thyroid Association guidelines. Patients were recruited from an endocrinology department in Xi'an, China. Each patient gave about 10 milliliters of peripheral blood, collected in an EDTA anticoagulant tube. Ficoll Paque Plus density gradient separation was used to isolate PBMCs, and no additional T cell sorting was done. An Agilent 2100 Bioanalyzer and agarose gel were used to assess RNA quality, and a NanoDrop 2000 was used to measure RNA concentration. This sample also appeared in a second study, on T cells in Graves' hyperthyroidism and ophthalmopathy. The second study's authors report: A patient counted as having stable Graves' hyperthyroidism if no progression to ophthalmopathy occurred over 18 months of follow-up. Hyperthyroidism patients were newly diagnosed, with disease duration under 2 months, and aged 18 to 65 years. Exclusion was applied to patients with uncontrolled infections, other autoimmune diseases, pregnancy or lactation. Clinical symptoms, serum thyroxine and TRAb, thyroid ultrasound, and orbital computed tomography formed the basis for the diagnoses. The first round of RT-PCR for the TCR CDR3 was performed with the HTBI primer set and the Qiagen OneStep RT-PCR kit. Most expanded thyroid clonotypes (frequency above 0.001) were also found in blood, which suggests that blood repertoires may mirror thyroid immune responses. In cross-validation, a model built on a 13 V-J signature told ophthalmopathy apart from stable hyperthyroidism with approximately 90% sensitivity and about 81% specificity, and in testing the same model reached 80%/75%. During validation, the model predicted progression to ophthalmopathy a median of approximately 7 months ahead of onset, with just under 71% sensitivity and 72% to 80% specificity. To identify TCR V-J signatures that set the groups apart, the researchers used a discovery cohort of about a hundred patients, made up of around 42 with Graves' ophthalmopathy and 55 to 65 with stable Graves' hyperthyroidism. An independent validation cohort of fewer than 20 hyperthyroidism patients and 17 patients who later progressed to ophthalmopathy tested prospective prediction of ophthalmopathy. The 100 or so discovery patients were divided at random into training and test sets in a 7:3 ratio. In addition, the study compared T-cell repertoires in thyroid tissue and in blood from five or six Graves' hyperthyroidism patients. After sampling, hyperthyroidism patients received methimazole starting at 30 mg daily, and ophthalmopathy patients received high-dose intravenous methylprednisolone. Libraries were constructed in a second round of multiplex PCR, after which size selection and purification were performed. Libraries were sequenced paired-end with 100 bp reads on an Illumina HiSeq2000. SOAPnuke was used to process the raw data, throwing out any read that contained adapters or uncalled bases, had a mean Phred below 15, or lacked an exact constant-primer or identifier match. COPE v1.2.5 was used to merge high-quality paired reads, and clonotypes were defined as unique nucleotide sequences. MiTCR v1.1 was used to align the clonotypes against IMGT TRBV, TRBD and TRBJ reference segments. Analysis was restricted to V-J combinations with a frequency above 0.0001, which covered roughly 99% of repertoires. The TCS score was defined as the ratio of F50 (clonal expansion) to E x V (chaos), calculated using BLOSUM62-based TCRdist between CDR3 peptides within each V-J. Welch's t-statistics and random forest reduced around 520 V-J features to around 14, which were used in a naive Bayes classifier (R e1071). Sample size was not statistically predetermined, and investigators were not blinded to group allocation. The paper describes TCR Vbeta CDR3 sequencing of more than 120 peripheral blood samples, made up of some 42 ophthalmopathy patients, 70 to 80 hyperthyroidism patients and 17 progressor patients.

The sample consisted of peripheral blood mononuclear cells (PBMCs), taken at new diagnosis, from a patient treated with antithyroid drugs. The clonotype comes from a woman aged 40 to 55 with Graves disease. Donor details come from another sample of the same person, matched by shared clones.

For the CDR3, the sequence is CASSFQGPSTDTQYF. The bases read TGTGCCAGCAGCTTTCAGGGACCTAGCACAGATACGCAGTATTTT. The chain employs TRBV7-2 and TRBJ2-3, with the D call tentatively TRBD1 or TRBD2, each fitting 5 bases. The CDR3 covers 15 residues, taking in both the cysteine and the phenylalanine. Of the read, only the CDR3 DNA is kept; its 45 bases are in frame from base 1. Relative to germline, V is 3 bases shorter and J is 0 bases shorter, with 10 bases between their ends. The germline V gene encodes CDR1 SGHTA and CDR2 FQGNSA.